Below, 31 T cell receptor beta chains from the same sample are listed, as sequenced in a study of blood T cell repertoires in COVID-19. Generated by immunoSEQ multiplex PCR, the TCRdb table keeps only in-frame clones and is missing some. This sample has approximately 73,000 clones, with more than 75% found just once. The specimen was peripheral blood. Receptor source: a woman aged 60-75 years with acute or convalescent COVID-19.

This chain connects TRBV10-3 to TRBJ2-2, with TRBD2 matching over 9 bases. Germline-derived CDR1 and CDR2 are ENHRY and SYGVKD. V was pared by 2 bases and J by 6 bases, with 7 bases of the junction left unmatched. The CDR3 runs 16 residues. CDR3 coding DNA: TGTGCCATCAGTGAGGGGCGGGAGGGCCCCCCCGGGGAGCTGTTTTTT. Amino acids: CAISEGREGPPGELFF.

This chain joins TRBV10-3 and TRBJ2-2, with D possibly being TRBD2 (6 bases). V dropped 6 bases and J dropped 4 bases, with 9 bases sitting between them. This CDR3 is built from 13 residues. Germline V gene data show CDR1 as ENHRY and CDR2 as SYGVKD. CDR3 amino acids: CAIRAGPTGELFF. The CDR3 nucleotides are TGTGCCATCAGGGCGGGACCCACCGGGGAGCTGTTTTTT.

J is TRBJ1-4 and V is TRBV15; D is uncertain. The CDR3 runs to 15 residues. Germline CDR1 is LNHNV and CDR2 is YYDKDF (reference sequence). V shed 0 bases and J shed 4 bases, with 9 bases lying between them. The CDR3: CATSRDRWSNEKLFF. The CDR3 DNA is TGTGCCACCAGCAGAGATCGATGGAGTAATGAAAAACTGTTTTTT.

The rearrangement links TRBV19 to TRBJ2-7; D might be TRBD1 (5 bases). Per the germline V gene, CDR1 is LNHDA and CDR2 is SQIVND (reference sequence). V was cut by 3 bases and J by 3 bases, with 12 bases left in between. The CDR3 loop spans 14 amino acids. The CDR3 DNA reads TGTGCCAGTAGTATTCAAGCAGGGCTCTACGAGCAGTACTTC. It encodes CASSIQAGLYEQYF.

This clone appeared once. The chain has TRBV4-3 and TRBJ2-3, with D perhaps matching TRBD2 (7 bases). Germline CDR1 LGHNA, CDR2 YSLEER. The CDR3 is 16 residues long. Trimming took 3 bases from V and 2 from J, leaving 15 bases between them. CDR3 coding DNA: TGCGCCAGCAGCCACACCTGGGGGGGCTCCACAGATACGCAGTATTTT. Its translation is CASSHTWGGSTDTQYF.

This chain's CDR3 is CASSPLLYEQYF. CDR3 nucleotide sequence: TGTGCCAGCAGTCCCCTACTCTACGAGCAGTACTTC. J is TRBJ2-7 and V is TRBV28; D not certain. Trimming took 5 bases from V and 3 from J, leaving 8 bases between them. Germline CDR1 reads MDHEN; CDR2 reads SYDVKM. This CDR3 comprises 12 residues.

The genes are TRBV6-1 and TRBJ2-1; D might be TRBD1 (6 bases). V was clipped by 2 bases and J by 0 bases, with 14 bases between them. CDR3 length equals 17 residues. Germline assignment: CDR1 MNHNS and CDR2 SASEGT. The CDR3 loop reads CASSELKGTSSYNEQFF. DNA for the CDR3: TGTGCCAGCAGTGAATTGAAGGGGACAAGCTCCTACAATGAGCAGTTCTTC.

Worth noting for this clone: Other DNA variants within this sample encode the same CDR3. The genes are TRBV19 and TRBJ2-3; 13 bases agree with TRBD2. Per germline, CDR1 LNHDA and CDR2 SQIVND (reference sequence). V gave up 3 bases and J gave up 5 bases; unmatched junction bases: 8. This CDR3 is built from 17 residues. The CDR3 region has the DNA TGTGCCAGTAGTATCCTACTAGCGGGGGGGCCGGGAGATACGCAGTATTTT. This encodes CASSILLAGGPGDTQYF.

The chain joins TRBV11-2 to TRBJ2-7; 8 nucleotides match TRBD2. Germline assignment: CDR1 SGHAT and CDR2 FQNNGV. The CDR3 totals 14 residues. After removal of 4 bases from V and 6 bases from J, the junction contained 8 bases not matched to a gene. The CDR3 DNA reads as TGTGCCAGCAGCTCCCTGCGGGGGGAAGGCGAGCAGTACTTC. It yields the protein CASSSLRGEGEQYF.

V gene TRBV20-1 combines with J gene TRBJ2-7; 7 nucleotides match TRBD1. There are 15 residues in the CDR3. J lost 4 bases, V lost 3 bases, and 12 bases had no gene match. The germline CDR1 and CDR2 sequences are DFQATT and SNEGSKA (reference sequence). The CDR3 nucleotides read TGCAGTGCTAGTTTGCCAGGGGGTCTAGTGTACGAGCAGTACTTC. Translating gives CSASLPGGLVYEQYF.

The chain couples TRBV2 to TRBJ2-4, with a possible D match to TRBD2 (5 bases). V was cut by 4 bases and J by 0 bases, with 13 bases left in between. This CDR3 comprises 16 residues. Germline CDR1 SNHLY, CDR2 FYNNEI. CDR3 bases: TGTGCCAGCAGTGTTGAGGGTGGGAGAGCCAAAAACATTCAGTACTTC. Translated: CASSVEGGRAKNIQYF.

The table lists this clone with a count of one. CDR3 sequence: CASSFGQGGGTGELFF. CDR3 in DNA: TGTGCCAGCAGCTTCGGACAGGGGGGTGGCACCGGGGAGCTGTTTTTT. The rearrangement links TRBV7-2 to TRBJ2-2; 10 bases line up with TRBD1. Germline CDR1 is SGHTA and CDR2 is FQGNSA. The CDR3 is made up of 16 amino acids. The ends lost 3 bases at V and 4 bases at J; junction bases unmatched: 5. The entire variable domain, with the rest obtained from reference TRBV7-2 and TRBJ2-2, is as follows: GAGVSQSPSNKVTEKGKDVELRCDPISGHTALYWYRQSLGQGLEFLIYFQGNSAPDKSGLPSDRFSAERTGGSVSTLTIQRTQQEDSAVYLCASSFGQGGGTGELFFGEGSRLTVL.

This chain links TRBV19 with TRBJ1-5; 7 nucleotides line up with TRBD1. This CDR3 is built from 13 residues. Germline V lookup: CDR1 LNHDA, CDR2 SQIVND (reference sequence). The V gene end was trimmed by 4 bases and the J gene end by 6 bases; junction bases not matched to a gene: 3. CDR3 sequence: CASSRQGGQPQHF. In nucleotides, the CDR3 is TGTGCCAGTAGTAGACAGGGAGGTCAGCCCCAGCATTTT.

V and J are TRBV27 and TRBJ2-5; TRBD2 agrees at 14 bases. This CDR3 has 17 residues. CDR1 is MNHEY and CDR2 is SMNVEV in the germline V gene (reference sequence). With V trimmed by 5 bases and J by 1 base, 6 bases remained unmatched. Here the CDR3 reads CASSEQGLAGAQETQYF. The CDR3 nucleotides are TGTGCCAGCAGTGAACAGGGACTAGCGGGAGCCCAAGAGACCCAGTACTTC.

This sequence joins TRBV12-2 and TRBJ2-7; the table's D call, TRBD1, was not checked against the DNA. TRBV12-2 is tagged as a pseudogene. The CDR3 length is 16 residues. Here the CDR3 reads CASRSPGQGRPYEQYF. CDR3 in DNA: TGTGCAAGTCGCTCACCAGGTCAGGGTCGCCCCTACGAGCAGTACTTC.

The chain uses TRBV19 and TRBJ2-7, with a weak D call TRBD2 (5 bases). Trimming removed 5 bases from V and 0 bases from J, with 11 bases in between. The CDR3 length is 14 residues. Germline loops: CDR1 LNHDA, CDR2 SQIVND (reference sequence). The CDR3 DNA reads as TGTGCCAGTAGTGAAAGGAGGAGCTCCTACGAGCAGTACTTC. Translating gives CASSERRSSYEQYF.

The chain employs TRBV30 and TRBJ2-7; TRBD1 aligns across 10 bases. The CDR3 totals 14 residues. V trimming: 3 bases; J trimming: 7 bases; junction bases outside the gene matches: 9. The germline V gene encodes CDR1 GTSNPN and CDR2 SVGIG (reference sequence). The CDR3 loop is CAWRTGGRVEEQYF. The DNA for the CDR3 is TGTGCCTGGAGGACAGGGGGCCGGGTGGAGGAGCAGTACTTC.

V gene TRBV7-2 combines with J gene TRBJ2-7; TRBD1 aligns across 9 bases. Germline V CDR1 and CDR2: SGHTA, FQGNSA. V was clipped by 4 bases and J by 2 bases; unmatched bases: 3. The CDR3 spans 14 residues. CDR3 coding DNA: TGTGCCAGCAGCTACGGACAGGGGCCCTACGAGCAGTACTTC. Translation gives CASSYGQGPYEQYF.

This clone has a single count. The chain joins TRBV12-3 or TRBV12-4 to TRBJ1-2; tentatively, D is TRBD1 (6 bases). V was pared by 4 bases and J by 6 bases, with 12 bases between. This CDR3 comprises 13 residues. CDR3 region: CASSSSGADGYTF. The CDR3 DNA is TGTGCCAGCAGTTCTTCAGGGGCTGATGGCTACACCTTC.

The J gene is TRBJ2-5, the V gene TRBV18; TRBD1 matches 7 bases. The CDR3 is made up of 14 amino acids. Germline trimming cut 3 bases from V and 2 bases from J; bases unmatched to any gene: 3. The V gene's germline CDR1 is KGHSH and CDR2 LQKENI. Here the CDR3 reads CASSPPGQQETQYF. Written as DNA, the CDR3 is TGTGCCAGCTCACCCCCGGGACAGCAAGAGACCCAGTACTTC.

V gene TRBV11-2 combines with J gene TRBJ1-5; TRBD1 matches 8 bases. After removal of 5 bases from V and 6 bases from J, the junction contained 3 bases not matched to a gene. CDR1 and CDR2 from the germline V gene are SGHAT and FQNNGV. The CDR3 length is 13 residues. CDR3 in amino acids: CASSNDRGQPQHF. The CDR3 region has the DNA TGTGCCAGCAGCAATGACAGGGGTCAGCCCCAGCATTTT.

The chain is built from TRBV2 and TRBJ2-5; D unresolved. CDR1 and CDR2 from the germline V gene are SNHLY and FYNNEI. The CDR3 extends over 11 amino acids. V was clipped by 5 bases and J by 3 bases, with 4 bases between them. Here the CDR3 DNA reads TGTGCCAGCAGTTCCGAAGAGACCCAGTACTTC. Its protein is CASSSEETQYF.

CDR3 nucleotides: TGCGCCAGCAGCCCCACGGTAGGGGGCGAGAAGGGACTGTTTTTT. Its protein is CASSPTVGGEKGLFF. The V and J genes are TRBV5-1 and TRBJ1-4; 7 positions match TRBD1. J lost 13 bases, V lost 4 bases, and 16 bases had no gene match. This CDR3 has 15 amino acids. CDR1 and CDR2 (germline): SGHRS, YFSETQ.

The V and J genes are TRBV6-5 and TRBJ1-2; weak D call: TRBD1 (6 bases). This CDR3 is built from 15 residues. In germline, CDR1 is MNHEY, CDR2 SVGAGI. Trimming left V 7 bases short and J 5 bases short, with 20 bases between. The CDR3 nucleotides are TGTGCCAGCAACTCGGGGGCCCCCGGGGGGTATGGCTACACCTTC. It encodes CASNSGAPGGYGYTF.

The J gene is TRBJ2-1, the V gene TRBV5-1, with D perhaps matching TRBD1 (6 bases). Deletions cut 1 base from V and 8 bases from J, with 16 bases between. CDR1 is SGHRS, CDR2 YFSETQ, per germline. This CDR3 contains 15 residues. The CDR3 region is CASSLSDSAKDEQFF. CDR3 in DNA: TGCGCCAGCAGCTTGTCGGACAGCGCCAAGGATGAGCAGTTCTTC.

The chain links TRBV27 to TRBJ1-2, with D uncertain. Germline V CDR1 and CDR2: MNHEY, SMNVEV (reference sequence). Between the trimmed V and J ends, which lost 4 bases and 2 bases, there was a span of 8 bases. The CDR3 is 13 residues long. DNA for the CDR3: TGTGCCAGCAGTTCCGACACCAACTATGGCTACACCTTC. This codes for CASSSDTNYGYTF.

The chain joins TRBV5-4 to TRBJ2-1, with D possibly being TRBD2 (5 bases). Per germline, CDR1 SGHNT and CDR2 YYREEE (reference sequence). V lost 7 bases and J 10 bases, leaving 18 bases between the germline ends. The CDR3 consists of 13 residues. The CDR3 nucleotides are TGTGCCAGCGGAGCGGACCCGACTTTGGAGCAGTTCTTC. Translating it yields CASGADPTLEQFF.

The chain has TRBV25-1 and TRBJ2-7; D is perhaps TRBD1 (6 bases). There are 11 residues in the CDR3. Germline V gene lookup returns CDR1 MGHDK and CDR2 SYGVNS. Trimming took 2 bases from V and 12 from J, leaving 11 bases between them. CDR3 sequence reads: CASSELDSVYF. CDR3 DNA: TGTGCCAGCAGTGAACTGGACAGTGTGTACTTC.

J is TRBJ2-5 and V is TRBV28, with TRBD1 identical over 9 bases. CDR3 length: 15 residues. The trim removed 5 bases at V and 4 bases at J, leaving 8 bases unmatched. Germline CDR1 and CDR2: MDHEN and SYDVKM. The CDR3 region has the DNA TGTGCCAGCAGTAGCCCGGACAGGGGCCTAGAGACCCAGTACTTC. This gives the protein CASSSPDRGLETQYF.

The chain employs TRBV28 and TRBJ2-6; D gene ambiguous. Trimming left V 10 bases short and J 1 base short, with 8 bases between. The CDR3 is 13 residues long. Germline V lookup: CDR1 MDHEN, CDR2 SYDVKM. The CDR3 loop reads CATTWSGANVLTF. In DNA form, the CDR3 reads TGTGCCACTACCTGGTCTGGGGCCAACGTCCTGACTTTC.

The chain uses TRBV20-1 and TRBJ2-7, with a possible D match to TRBD2 (5 bases). The CDR3 runs to 12 residues. CDR1 DFQATT and CDR2 SNEGSKA come from the germline V gene (reference sequence). Trimming took 3 bases from V and 3 from J, leaving 9 bases between them. This CDR3 reads CSASEGLYEQYF. CDR3 coding DNA: TGCAGTGCTAGTGAGGGCCTCTACGAGCAGTACTTC.